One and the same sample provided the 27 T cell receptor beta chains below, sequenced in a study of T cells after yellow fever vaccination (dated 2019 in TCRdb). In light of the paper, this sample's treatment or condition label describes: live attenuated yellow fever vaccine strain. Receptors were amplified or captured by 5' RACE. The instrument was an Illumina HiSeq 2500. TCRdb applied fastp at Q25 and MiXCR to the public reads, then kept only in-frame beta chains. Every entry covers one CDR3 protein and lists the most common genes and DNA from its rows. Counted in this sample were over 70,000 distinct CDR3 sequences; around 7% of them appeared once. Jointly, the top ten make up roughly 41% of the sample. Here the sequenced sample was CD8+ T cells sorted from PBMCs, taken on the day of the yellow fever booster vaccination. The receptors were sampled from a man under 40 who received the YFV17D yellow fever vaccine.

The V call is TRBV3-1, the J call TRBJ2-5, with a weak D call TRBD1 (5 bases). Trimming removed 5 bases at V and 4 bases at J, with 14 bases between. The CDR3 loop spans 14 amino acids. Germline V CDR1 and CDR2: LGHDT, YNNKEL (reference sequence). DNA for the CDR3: TGTGCCAGCAGCTCAGGGATGGCTCTAGAGACCCAGTACTTC. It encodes CASSSGMALETQYF.

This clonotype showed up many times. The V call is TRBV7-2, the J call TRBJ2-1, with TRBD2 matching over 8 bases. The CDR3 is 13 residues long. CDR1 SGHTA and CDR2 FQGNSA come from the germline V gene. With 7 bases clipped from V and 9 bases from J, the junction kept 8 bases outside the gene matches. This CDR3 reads CASNLPGGGEQFF. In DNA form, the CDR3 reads TGTGCCAGCAACCTACCCGGGGGGGGTGAGCAGTTCTTC.

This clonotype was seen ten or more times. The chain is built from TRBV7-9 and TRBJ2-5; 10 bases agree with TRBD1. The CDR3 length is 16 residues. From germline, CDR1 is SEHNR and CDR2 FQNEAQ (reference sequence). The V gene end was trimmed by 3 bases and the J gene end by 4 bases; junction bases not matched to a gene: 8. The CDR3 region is CASSLSTGGFGETQYF. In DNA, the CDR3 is TGTGCCAGCAGCTTGTCGACAGGGGGCTTTGGAGAGACCCAGTACTTC.

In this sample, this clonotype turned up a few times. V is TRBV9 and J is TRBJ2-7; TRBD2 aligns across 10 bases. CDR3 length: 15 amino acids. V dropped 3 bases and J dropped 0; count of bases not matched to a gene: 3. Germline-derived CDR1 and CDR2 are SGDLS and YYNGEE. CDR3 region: CASSAGLAASYEQYF. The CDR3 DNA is TGTGCCAGCAGCGCAGGACTAGCGGCCTCCTACGAGCAGTACTTC.

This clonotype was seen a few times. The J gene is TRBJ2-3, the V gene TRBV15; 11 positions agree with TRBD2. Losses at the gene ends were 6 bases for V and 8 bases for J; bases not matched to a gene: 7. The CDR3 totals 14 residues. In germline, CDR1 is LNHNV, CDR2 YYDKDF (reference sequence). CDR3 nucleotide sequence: TGTGCCACCAGGGGACTAGCGGAGCTACCTACGCAGTATTTT. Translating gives CATRGLAELPTQYF.

CDR3 region: CASLPQDKPSTDTQYF. CDR3 bases: TGTGCCTCGTTACCCCAGGACAAGCCTAGCACAGATACGCAGTATTTT. The chain recombines TRBV30 with TRBJ2-3, with a possible D match to TRBD1 (5 bases). CDR1 is GTSNPN and CDR2 is SVGIG in the germline V gene (reference sequence). With 7 bases removed from V and 0 bases from J, the gap between germline ends came to 20 bases. This CDR3 comprises 16 residues.

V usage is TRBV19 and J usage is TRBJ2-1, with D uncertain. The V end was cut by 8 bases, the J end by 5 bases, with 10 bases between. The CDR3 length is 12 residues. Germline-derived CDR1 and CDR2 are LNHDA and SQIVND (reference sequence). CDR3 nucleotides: TGTGCCAGTTCCTTATCCGACAATGAGCAGTTCTTC. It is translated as CASSLSDNEQFF.

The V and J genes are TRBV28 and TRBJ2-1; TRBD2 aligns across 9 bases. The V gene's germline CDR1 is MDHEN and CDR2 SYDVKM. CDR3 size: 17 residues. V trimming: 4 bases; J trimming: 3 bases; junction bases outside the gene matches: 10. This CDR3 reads CASSSIPGTSFYNEQFF. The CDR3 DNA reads TGTGCCAGCAGTTCGATCCCCGGGACTAGCTTCTACAATGAGCAGTTCTTC. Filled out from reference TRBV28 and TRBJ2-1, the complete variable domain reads DVKVTQSSRYLVKRTGEKVFLECVQDMDHENMFWYRQDPGLGLRLIYFSYDVKMKEKGDIPEGYSVSREKKERFSLILESASTNQTSMYLCASSSIPGTSFYNEQFFGPGTRLTVL.

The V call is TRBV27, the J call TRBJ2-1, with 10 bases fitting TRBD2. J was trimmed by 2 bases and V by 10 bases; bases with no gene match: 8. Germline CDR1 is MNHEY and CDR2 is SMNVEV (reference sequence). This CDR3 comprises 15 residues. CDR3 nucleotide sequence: TGTGCCACAAAATCTAGCGGGAGTGCCTACAATGAGCAGTTCTTC. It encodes CATKSSGSAYNEQFF.

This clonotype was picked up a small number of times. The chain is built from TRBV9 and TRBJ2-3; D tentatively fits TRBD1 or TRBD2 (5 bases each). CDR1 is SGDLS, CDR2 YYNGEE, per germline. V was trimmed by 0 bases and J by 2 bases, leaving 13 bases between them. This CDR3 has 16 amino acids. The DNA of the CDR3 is TGTGCCAGCAGCGTAGGGGACCAATCGACCACAGATACGCAGTATTTT. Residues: CASSVGDQSTTDTQYF.

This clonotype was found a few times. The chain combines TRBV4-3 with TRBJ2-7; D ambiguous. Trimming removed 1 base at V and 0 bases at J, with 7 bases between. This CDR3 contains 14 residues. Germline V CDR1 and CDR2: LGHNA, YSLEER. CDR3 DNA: TGCGCCAGCAGCCAAGCGTCCCCCTCCTACGAGCAGTACTTC. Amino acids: CASSQASPSYEQYF.

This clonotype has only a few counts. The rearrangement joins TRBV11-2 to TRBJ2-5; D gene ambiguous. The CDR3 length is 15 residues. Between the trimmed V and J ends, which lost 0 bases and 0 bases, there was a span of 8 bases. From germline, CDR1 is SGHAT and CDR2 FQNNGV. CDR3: CASSLDPKYQETQYF. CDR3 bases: TGTGCCAGCAGCTTAGATCCTAAGTACCAAGAGACCCAGTACTTC.

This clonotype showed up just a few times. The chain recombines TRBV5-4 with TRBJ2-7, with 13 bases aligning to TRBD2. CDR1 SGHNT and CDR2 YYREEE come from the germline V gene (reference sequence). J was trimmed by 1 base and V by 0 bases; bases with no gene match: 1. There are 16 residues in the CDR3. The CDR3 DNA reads TGTGCCAGCAGCTTGGGACTAGCGGGAGGTTCCTACGAGCAGTACTTC. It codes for CASSLGLAGGSYEQYF.

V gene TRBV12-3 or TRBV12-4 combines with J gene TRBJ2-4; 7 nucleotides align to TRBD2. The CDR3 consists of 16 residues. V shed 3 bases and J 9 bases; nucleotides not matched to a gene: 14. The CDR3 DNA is TGTGCCAGCAGTTTCCTCCGATATCGGGAGGCACTCATTCAGTACTTC. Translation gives CASSFLRYREALIQYF.

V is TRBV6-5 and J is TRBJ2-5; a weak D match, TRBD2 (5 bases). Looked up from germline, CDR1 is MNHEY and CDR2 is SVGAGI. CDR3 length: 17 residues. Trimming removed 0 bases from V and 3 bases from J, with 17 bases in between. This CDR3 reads CASSYSAVWEMEETQYF. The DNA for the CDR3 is TGTGCCAGCAGTTACTCCGCCGTGTGGGAGATGGAAGAGACCCAGTACTTC.

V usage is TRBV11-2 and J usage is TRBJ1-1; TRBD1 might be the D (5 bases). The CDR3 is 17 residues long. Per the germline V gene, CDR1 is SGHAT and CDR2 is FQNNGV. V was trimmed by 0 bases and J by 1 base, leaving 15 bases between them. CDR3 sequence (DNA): TGTGCCAGCAGCTTAGAGGTTGTTGGGGGGAGGAACACTGAAGCTTTCTTT. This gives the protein CASSLEVVGGRNTEAFF.

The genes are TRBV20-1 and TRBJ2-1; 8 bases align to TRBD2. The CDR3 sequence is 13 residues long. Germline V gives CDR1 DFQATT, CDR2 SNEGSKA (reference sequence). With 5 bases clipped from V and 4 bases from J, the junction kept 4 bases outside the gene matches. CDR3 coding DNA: TGCAGTGCTGAGACTAGCGCTTACAATGAGCAGTTCTTC. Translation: CSAETSAYNEQFF.

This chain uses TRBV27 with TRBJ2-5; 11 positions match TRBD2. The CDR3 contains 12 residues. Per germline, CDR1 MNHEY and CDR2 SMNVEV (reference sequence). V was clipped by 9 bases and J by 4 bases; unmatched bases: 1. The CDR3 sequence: CARGLAGETQYF. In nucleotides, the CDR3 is TGTGCCAGAGGACTAGCGGGAGAGACCCAGTACTTC.

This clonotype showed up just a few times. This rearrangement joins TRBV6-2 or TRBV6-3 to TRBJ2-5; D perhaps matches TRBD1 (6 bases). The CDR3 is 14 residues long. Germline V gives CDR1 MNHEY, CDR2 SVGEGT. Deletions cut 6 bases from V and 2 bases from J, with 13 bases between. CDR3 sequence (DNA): TGTGCCAGCAGCGAACAGGGACAACAAGAGACCCAGTACTTC. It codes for CASSEQGQQETQYF.

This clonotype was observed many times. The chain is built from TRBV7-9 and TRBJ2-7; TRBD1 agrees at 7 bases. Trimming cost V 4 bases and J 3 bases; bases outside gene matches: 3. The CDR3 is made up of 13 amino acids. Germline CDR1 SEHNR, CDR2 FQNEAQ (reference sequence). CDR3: CASSSGQNYEQYF. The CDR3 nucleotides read TGTGCCAGCAGCTCGGGACAGAACTACGAGCAGTACTTC.

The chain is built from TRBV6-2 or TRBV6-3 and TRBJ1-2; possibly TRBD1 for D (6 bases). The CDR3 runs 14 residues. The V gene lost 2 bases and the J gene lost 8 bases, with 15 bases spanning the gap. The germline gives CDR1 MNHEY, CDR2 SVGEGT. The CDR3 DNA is TGTGCCAGCAGTTACGCGGACAGTATCTTGGGCTACACCTTC. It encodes CASSYADSILGYTF.

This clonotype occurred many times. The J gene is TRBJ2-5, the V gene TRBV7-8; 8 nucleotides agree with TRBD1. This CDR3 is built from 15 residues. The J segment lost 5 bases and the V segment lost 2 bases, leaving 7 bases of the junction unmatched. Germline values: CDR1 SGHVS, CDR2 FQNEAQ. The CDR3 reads CASSLPGTGRETQYF. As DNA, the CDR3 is TGTGCCAGCAGCTTACCGGGGACAGGCCGGGAGACCCAGTACTTC.

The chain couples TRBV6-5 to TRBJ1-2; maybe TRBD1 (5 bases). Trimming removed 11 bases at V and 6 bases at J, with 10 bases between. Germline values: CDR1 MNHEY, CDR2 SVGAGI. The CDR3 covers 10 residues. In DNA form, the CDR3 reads TGTGCCTCCGGGGGTGATGGCTACACCTTC. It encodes CASGGDGYTF.

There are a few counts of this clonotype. This CDR3 is CASRLSGLPGEQYF. The CDR3 bases are TGTGCCAGCAGGCTTTCGGGACTCCCCGGCGAGCAGTACTTC. The J gene is TRBJ2-7, the V gene TRBV2, with a weak D call TRBD2 (6 bases). This CDR3 has 14 residues. Trimming stripped 6 bases from V and 6 bases from J, with 18 bases between. In germline, CDR1 is SNHLY, CDR2 FYNNEI.

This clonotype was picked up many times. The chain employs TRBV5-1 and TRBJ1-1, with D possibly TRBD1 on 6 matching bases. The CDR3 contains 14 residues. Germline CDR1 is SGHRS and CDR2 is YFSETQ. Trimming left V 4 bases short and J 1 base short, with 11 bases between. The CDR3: CASSPGDTNTEAFF. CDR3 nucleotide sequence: TGCGCCAGCAGCCCGGGGGACACGAACACTGAAGCTTTCTTT. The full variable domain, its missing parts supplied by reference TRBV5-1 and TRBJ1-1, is KAGVTQTPRYLIKTRGQQVTLSCSPISGHRSVSWYQQTPGQGLQFLFEYFSETQRNKGNFPGRFSGRQFSNSRSEMNVSTLELGDSALYLCASSPGDTNTEAFFGQGTRLTVV.

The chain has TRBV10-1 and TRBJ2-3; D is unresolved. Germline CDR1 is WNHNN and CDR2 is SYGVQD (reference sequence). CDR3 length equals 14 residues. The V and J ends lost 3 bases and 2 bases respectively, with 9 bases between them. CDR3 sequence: CASSDGRITDTQYF. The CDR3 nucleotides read TGCGCCAGCAGTGACGGACGGATCACAGATACGCAGTATTTT.

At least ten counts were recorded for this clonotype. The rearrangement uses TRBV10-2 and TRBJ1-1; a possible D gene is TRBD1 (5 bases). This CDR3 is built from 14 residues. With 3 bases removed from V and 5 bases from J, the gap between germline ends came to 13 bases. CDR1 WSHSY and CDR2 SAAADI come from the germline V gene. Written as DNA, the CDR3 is TGCGCCAGCAGTGAAGGGGTAGTGAGGACTGAAGCTTTCTTT. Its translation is CASSEGVVRTEAFF.